The next 28 T cell receptor beta chains were all read from a single sample in a study of identical twins. A single record per CDR3 protein comes from TCRdb applying MiXCR to the 5' RACE reads. This table holds around 1.7 million distinct CDR3 sequences, less than 35% found once. Sequenced: cord blood. These receptor sequences come from a newborn girl in good health.

The V call is TRBV5-1, the J call TRBJ2-5; 7 nucleotides match TRBD1. From germline, CDR1 is SGHRS and CDR2 YFSETQ. V lost 3 bases and J lost 0; bases outside the gene matches: 5. The CDR3 is 15 residues long. CDR3 sequence reads: CASSSQGTNQETQYF. The CDR3 DNA reads TGCGCCAGCAGCTCACAGGGGACAAACCAAGAGACCCAGTACTTC.

The V and J genes are TRBV4-2 and TRBJ2-7, with 9 bases fitting TRBD1. J gave up 3 bases and V 0 bases, and 6 bases lay outside the gene matches. CDR1 and CDR2 (germline): LGHNA, YNFKEQ. This CDR3 region has 16 residues. The CDR3 DNA reads TGTGCCAGCAGCCAAGAACCGTTGGGACAGGGCTACGAGCAGTACTTC. It yields the protein CASSQEPLGQGYEQYF.

This clonotype was found a few times. The chain joins TRBV15 to TRBJ1-2; TRBD1 matches 7 bases. From germline, CDR1 is LNHNV and CDR2 YYDKDF (reference sequence). The CDR3 length is 14 residues. V shed 7 bases, J shed 0 bases, and the junction held 5 bases outside the gene matches. The CDR3 reads CATNPDRTNYGYTF. The DNA for the CDR3 is TGTGCCACCAACCCGGACAGGACTAACTATGGCTACACCTTC.

This clonotype was counted between two and nine times. The chain is built from TRBV20-1 and TRBJ2-1; 7 nucleotides line up with TRBD2. The germline gives CDR1 DFQATT, CDR2 SNEGSKA (reference sequence). This CDR3 region has 14 residues. V trimming: 3 bases; J trimming: 5 bases; junction bases outside the gene matches: 7. CDR3: CSASLTSTNNEQFF. CDR3 bases: TGCAGTGCTAGTCTGACTAGCACGAACAATGAGCAGTTCTTC.

The table lists this clonotype with a few counts. The rearrangement joins TRBV7-9 to TRBJ2-1; D is unresolved. From germline, CDR1 is SEHNR and CDR2 FQNEAQ (reference sequence). The CDR3 runs to 14 residues. Trimming removed 5 bases from V and 8 bases from J, with 16 bases in between. The CDR3 bases are TGTGCCAGCAGCCGACTGTGGGTTGTGGATGAGCAGTTCTTC. Translating it yields CASSRLWVVDEQFF.

The chain uses TRBV6-5 and TRBJ1-6; D unclear. V was cut by 2 bases and J by 4 bases, with 3 bases left in between. The CDR3 contains 13 residues. Per germline, CDR1 MNHEY and CDR2 SVGAGI. This CDR3 reads CASSYQYNSPLHF. The CDR3 nucleotides read TGTGCCAGCAGTTACCAGTATAATTCACCCCTCCACTTT.

To note about this clonotype: Possible read error: a much larger clone is one base away. CDR3 sequence: CASSLRREGNYGYTF. DNA for the CDR3: TGTGCCAGCAGTTTACGCAGGGAAGGGAACTATGGCTACACCTTC. This chain uses TRBV12-3 or TRBV12-4 with TRBJ1-2, with a possible D match to TRBD1 (5 bases). Trimming cost V 2 bases and J 2 bases, with 12 bases left between them. CDR3 size: 15 residues.

This clonotype has only a few counts. The chain joins TRBV11-2 to TRBJ1-4, with D possibly TRBD1 on 5 matching bases. Trimming removed 1 base at V and 8 bases at J, with 11 bases between. Germline values: CDR1 SGHAT, CDR2 FQNNGV. The CDR3 spans 14 residues. The CDR3: CASSLGQPREKLFF. CDR3 nucleotides: TGTGCCAGCAGCTTAGGACAGCCTAGAGAAAAACTGTTTTTT.

This clonotype came up a few times. The chain recombines TRBV6-6 with TRBJ2-3; 12 bases fit TRBD2. With 0 bases clipped from V and 4 bases from J, the junction kept 5 bases outside the gene matches. The germline gives CDR1 MNHNY, CDR2 SVGAGI (reference sequence). This CDR3 is built from 17 residues. The CDR3 nucleotides read TGTGCCAGCAGTTACTCGACTAGCGGGAGAGGCTCAGATACGCAGTATTTT. This codes for CASSYSTSGRGSDTQYF.

DNA of the CDR3: TGTGCCAGCAGCTTAGATAGCAGGGGTGGGGCCAACGTCCTGACTTTC. This translates into CASSLDSRGGANVLTF. J is TRBJ2-6 and V is TRBV11-1; the D gene is possibly TRBD1 (6 bases). This CDR3 region has 16 residues. Germline V gene sequence: CDR1 SGHAT, CDR2 FQDESV (reference sequence). V dropped 1 base and J dropped 3 bases, with 10 bases sitting between them.

The rearrangement links TRBV20-1 to TRBJ1-5; D unresolved. CDR3 length: 14 amino acids. The V end lost 6 bases, the J end lost 2 bases, and 14 bases lay between the germline ends. Germline CDR1 reads DFQATT; CDR2 reads SNEGSKA (reference sequence). The chain's CDR3 is CSASQQSGNQPQHF. The CDR3 coding sequence is TGCAGTGCATCGCAGCAGTCTGGCAATCAGCCCCAGCATTTT.

J is TRBJ2-1 and V is TRBV20-1; TRBD1 aligns across 9 bases. The CDR3 totals 15 residues. Per the germline V gene, CDR1 is DFQATT and CDR2 is SNEGSKA (reference sequence). V gave up 4 bases and J gave up 13 bases; unmatched junction bases: 17. CDR3 nucleotide sequence: TGCAGTGCTACCCTAACAGGGGGCGGGAGAGAGACCCAGTTCTTC. Translated, it gives CSATLTGGGRETQFF.

This clonotype was observed a few times. The genes are TRBV7-2 and TRBJ2-3; the D gene is possibly TRBD2 (7 bases). V was clipped by 1 base and J by 5 bases, with 16 bases between them. Germline CDR1 SGHTA, CDR2 FQGNSA. This CDR3 is 16 amino acids long. DNA of the CDR3: TGTGCCAGCAGCTTAGGCCCGACGGGGGGCGGAGATACGCAGTATTTT. Translating it yields CASSLGPTGGGDTQYF. Complete variable domain (other parts from reference TRBV7-2 and TRBJ2-3): GAGVSQSPSNKVTEKGKDVELRCDPISGHTALYWYRQSLGQGLEFLIYFQGNSAPDKSGLPSDRFSAERTGGSVSTLTIQRTQQEDSAVYLCASSLGPTGGGDTQYFGPGTRLTVL.

This clonotype appeared a single time. V and J are TRBV7-8 and TRBJ2-1; no clear D. V gave up 2 bases and J gave up 4 bases, with 15 bases separating them. Looked up from germline, CDR1 is SGHVS and CDR2 is FQNEAQ. The CDR3 covers 16 residues. The chain's CDR3 is CASSLQVARSYNEQFF. The CDR3 DNA follows: TGTGCCAGCAGCTTACAGGTCGCAAGGAGTTACAATGAGCAGTTCTTC.

The genes are TRBV20-1 and TRBJ1-1, with D unclear. Germline CDR1 and CDR2: DFQATT and SNEGSKA (reference sequence). Trimming cost V 3 bases and J 11 bases, with 19 bases left between them. The CDR3 spans 13 residues. The CDR3 bases are TGCAGTGCTAGCCCCGGGAGAGGAAGGTCGGCTTTCTTT. Protein product: CSASPGRGRSAFF.

This clonotype was counted between two and nine times. The CDR3 DNA reads TGCGCCAGCAGCTTCAGCGGGGGTTCGGGCAATGAGCAGTTCTTC. The encoded protein is CASSFSGGSGNEQFF. This sequence joins TRBV5-1 and TRBJ2-1, with 8 positions matching TRBD2. The CDR3 extends over 15 amino acids. In germline, CDR1 is SGHRS, CDR2 YFSETQ. Unmatched junction bases numbered 7, after V lost 2 bases and J lost 6 bases.

This clonotype has just a few counts. This chain joins TRBV12-3 or TRBV12-4 and TRBJ2-6, with unresolved D. Trimming shortened V by 4 bases and J by 4 bases, and 14 bases separated the two germline ends. This CDR3 is 16 amino acids long. The CDR3 coding sequence is TGTGCCAGCAGTTCAACTTACTTCGGCGGGGCCAACGTCCTGACTTTC. This encodes CASSSTYFGGANVLTF.

The V gene is TRBV21-1, the J gene TRBJ1-2. TRBV21-1 is flagged as a pseudogene. This CDR3 comprises 12 residues. CDR3 loop: CASSKGANGYTF. In DNA, the CDR3 is TGTGCCAGCAGCAAGGGAGCGAACGGCTACACCTTC.

V gene TRBV20-1 combines with J gene TRBJ2-7; 9 positions agree with TRBD2. Looked up from germline, CDR1 is DFQATT and CDR2 is SNEGSKA (reference sequence). The CDR3 length is 15 residues. The V gene end was trimmed by 2 bases and the J gene end by 0 bases; junction bases not matched to a gene: 5. The CDR3 bases are TGCAGTGCTAGATACCTAGCGGGATCCTCCTACGAGCAGTACTTC. Translated: CSARYLAGSSYEQYF.

The chain has TRBV20-1 and TRBJ2-1, with 7 bases aligning to TRBD2. The CDR3 runs to 15 residues. J gave up 1 base and V 6 bases, and 9 bases lay outside the gene matches. Germline V gene data show CDR1 as DFQATT and CDR2 as SNEGSKA (reference sequence). Written as DNA, the CDR3 is TGCAGTGCCGGAAGGGCCGGGAGGTCCTACAATGAGCAGTTCTTC. Translating it yields CSAGRAGRSYNEQFF.

The V call is TRBV20-1, the J call TRBJ2-3, with 8 bases fitting TRBD2. The CDR3 totals 11 residues. V was clipped by 7 bases and J by 9 bases; unmatched bases: 6. Germline lookup yields CDR1 DFQATT and CDR2 SNEGSKA (reference sequence). CDR3 residues: CSGAGGPTQYF. CDR3 DNA: TGCAGTGGTGCGGGAGGACCCACGCAGTATTTT.

The chain joins TRBV6-6 to TRBJ2-4; D is ambiguous. This CDR3 spans 15 amino acids. Trimming pared 3 bases from V and 3 bases from J, leaving 12 bases between. Germline CDR1 is MNHNY and CDR2 is SVGAGI (reference sequence). The CDR3 DNA reads TGTGCCAGCAGTTATCAGGAGCGCTTCAAAAACATTCAGTACTTC. The encoded protein is CASSYQERFKNIQYF.

The chain links TRBV7-9 to TRBJ2-3; 12 nucleotides line up with TRBD2. Germline-derived CDR1 and CDR2 are SEHNR and FQNEAQ (reference sequence). V trimming: 6 bases; J trimming: 8 bases; junction bases outside the gene matches: 9. The CDR3 sequence is 15 residues long. In nucleotides, the CDR3 is TGTGCCAGCAGATCGACTAGCGGGAGCTGGTCTACGCAGTATTTT. Its protein is CASRSTSGSWSTQYF.

J is TRBJ2-3 and V is TRBV15; no definite D call. V gave up 3 bases and J gave up 6 bases, with 13 bases separating them. The CDR3 has 14 residues. CDR1 and CDR2 (germline): LNHNV, YYDKDF (reference sequence). Here the CDR3 reads CATSSGSDADTQYF. The CDR3 DNA follows: TGTGCCACCAGCAGTGGTTCGGACGCCGATACGCAGTATTTT. Full variable domain (remainder filled in from reference TRBV15 and TRBJ2-3): DAMVIQNPRYQVTQFGKPVTLSCSQTLNHNVMYWYQQKSSQAPKLLFHYYDKDFNNEADTPDNFQSRRPNTSFCFLDIRSPGLGDTAMYLCATSSGSDADTQYFGPGTRLTVL.

The chain couples TRBV18 to TRBJ2-7; TRBD2 matches 7 bases. The J segment lost 3 bases and the V segment lost 1 base, leaving 6 bases of the junction unmatched. Germline CDR1 and CDR2: KGHSH and LQKENI. CDR3 length equals 15 residues. CDR3 loop: CASSPQERGFYEQYF. The CDR3 DNA reads TGTGCCAGCTCACCACAGGAGCGGGGATTCTACGAGCAGTACTTC.

As regards this clonotype: This may stem from a read error, because a much larger clone lies one nucleotide away. The V and J genes are TRBV7-2 and TRBJ2-3, with D unresolved. The CDR3 is 14 amino acids. V lost 5 bases, J lost 1 base, and 10 bases lay in between. Germline CDR1 and CDR2: SGHTA and FQGNSA. The CDR3 coding sequence is TGTGCCAGCAGCGTAGGGTTTGGCACAGATACGCAGTATTTT. Protein: CASSVGFGTDTQYF.

V gene TRBV20-1 combines with J gene TRBJ1-2, with D perhaps matching TRBD1 (5 bases). The CDR3 length is 14 residues. The ends were cut back, 6 bases at V and 4 bases at J, with 18 bases in the middle. Germline values: CDR1 DFQATT, CDR2 SNEGSKA (reference sequence). In DNA, the CDR3 is TGCAGTGCGCCACGGGGCAGCCGGACCTATGGCTACACCTTC. It is translated as CSAPRGSRTYGYTF.

Regarding this clonotype: An end of the junction differs from the germline gene, which may be a read error. This chain links TRBV5-1 with TRBJ2-1; 12 positions agree with TRBD2. Germline CDR1 and CDR2: SGHRS and YFSETQ. The CDR3 consists of 15 residues. The CDR3 bases are TGCGCCAGCAGCCTCCTAGCGGGGGGGCTCAATGTGCAGTTCTTC. The encoded protein is CASSLLAGGLNVQFF.